The 10 T cell receptor beta chains given below trace back to one sample, sequenced in a study of regulatory T cells in long-lasting Graves disease. To make TCR beta libraries, researchers used iRepertoire HTBI primers and Arm-PCR of CDR3 regions. TCRdb reprocessed the multiplex PCR reads with MiXCR, giving one entry per CDR3 protein. The sample shows about 540,000 distinct CDR3 sequences, about 13% of them seen only once. The time point: newly diagnosed GD, antithyroid drugs for less than 3 months. Researchers made the TCR library from RNA that was extracted from PBMCs. These data were also reused for a study on T cells in Graves' hyperthyroidism and ophthalmopathy.

Sequenced here: peripheral blood mononuclear cells (PBMCs), sampled at new diagnosis, from a patient treated with antithyroid drugs. These receptors were taken from a man aged 25 to 40 with Graves disease.

The chain has TRBV20-1 and TRBJ1-6; perhaps TRBD1 as D (5 bases). Germline V gives CDR1 DFQATT, CDR2 SNEGSKA (reference sequence). This CDR3 contains 12 residues. Trimming left V 4 bases short and J 7 bases short, with 8 bases between. CDR3 sequence reads: CSATDSNSPLHF. In DNA form, the CDR3 reads TGCAGTGCTACCGACAGCAATTCACCCCTCCACTTT.

This clonotype occurred a few times. This chain links TRBV3-1 with TRBJ2-7; the match to TRBD1 covers 9 bases. This CDR3 spans 16 amino acids. Germline V gene data show CDR1 as LGHDT and CDR2 as YNNKEL (reference sequence). The V gene end was trimmed by 6 bases and the J gene end by 2 bases; junction bases not matched to a gene: 11. The CDR3 DNA follows: TGTGCCAGCAGGTCGGCCGGGACAGGGATCGCCTACGAGCAGTACTTC. Protein sequence: CASRSAGTGIAYEQYF.

This clonotype was counted between two and nine times. J is TRBJ2-7 and V is TRBV18; the D is unclear. This CDR3 spans 14 amino acids. Between the trimmed V and J ends, which lost 6 bases and 5 bases, there was a span of 17 bases. Germline V gene data show CDR1 as KGHSH and CDR2 as LQKENI. The CDR3 is CASSYGSGLHEQYF. CDR3 sequence (DNA): TGTGCCAGCTCTTACGGTTCAGGCCTCCACGAGCAGTACTTC. The full variable domain, its missing parts supplied by reference TRBV18 and TRBJ2-7, is NAGVMQNPRHLVRRRGQEARLRCSPMKGHSHVYWYRQLPEEGLKFMVYLQKENIIDESGMPKERFSAEFPKEGPSILRIQQVVRGDSAAYFCASSYGSGLHEQYFGPGTRLTVT.

The table lists this clonotype with a few counts. Since a much larger clone is just one base distant, this may be a read error. V and J are TRBV7-2 and TRBJ2-7; no firm D call. This CDR3 is 12 amino acids long. With 8 bases removed from V and 8 bases from J, the gap between germline ends came to 16 bases. Germline values: CDR1 SGHTA, CDR2 FQGNSA. CDR3 amino acids: CASALPGDKQYF. CDR3 nucleotides: TGTGCCAGCGCTCTTCCGGGCGACAAGCAGTACTTC.

The rearrangement links TRBV15 to TRBJ2-7; perhaps TRBD2 as D (7 bases). Germline lookup yields CDR1 LNHNV and CDR2 YYDKDF (reference sequence). Trimming took off 3 bases at V and 3 bases at J, with 15 bases between the two ends. The CDR3 spans 15 residues. In DNA form, the CDR3 reads TGTGCCACCAGCAGGGGGGGGGACACGATCTACGAGCAGTACTTC. Its protein product is CATSRGGDTIYEQYF.

Comment on this clonotype: This may be a read error, as it is one base from a much larger clone. The V gene is TRBV6-1, the J gene TRBJ2-1, with 11 bases that match TRBD2. CDR3 length equals 15 residues. The germline V gene has CDR1 MNHNS and CDR2 SASEGT. Here the CDR3 reads CASSILAGVNNERFF. CDR3 coding DNA: TGTGCCAGCAGTATACTAGCGGGAGTTAACAATGAGCGGTTCTTC.

This clonotype has a count of ten or more. The chain joins TRBV11-3 to TRBJ2-3; the match to TRBD2 covers 13 bases. Losses at the gene ends were 3 bases for V and 5 bases for J; bases not matched to a gene: 2. There are 15 residues in the CDR3. The germline V gene has CDR1 SGHNT and CDR2 YENEEA. CDR3 amino acids: CASSLGTSGKDTQYF. The CDR3 DNA reads as TGTGCCAGCAGCTTGGGGACTAGCGGGAAAGATACGCAGTATTTT.

This clonotype was seen repeatedly, ten times or more. The rearrangement joins TRBV5-1 to TRBJ2-2; possibly TRBD2 for D (6 bases). The CDR3 loop spans 16 amino acids. The V gene's germline CDR1 is SGHRS and CDR2 YFSETQ. V was pared by 1 base and J by 4 bases, with 14 bases between. The CDR3 nucleotides are TGCGCCAGCAGCTTGAGGCCGACTAGTATCACCGGGGAGCTGTTTTTT. This codes for CASSLRPTSITGELFF.

The chain employs TRBV7-2 and TRBJ2-3, with TRBD2 matching over 7 bases. This CDR3 has 18 residues. With 0 bases clipped from V and 4 bases from J, the junction kept 13 bases outside the gene matches. Germline-derived CDR1 and CDR2 are SGHTA and FQGNSA. The CDR3 sequence is CASSLAGGPGVVADTQYF. The CDR3 region has the DNA TGTGCCAGCAGCTTAGCGGGAGGGCCCGGAGTAGTGGCAGATACGCAGTATTTT.

The genes are TRBV6-4 and TRBJ2-5, with 8 positions matching TRBD2. The CDR3 runs 14 residues. V lost 3 bases to trimming and J lost 11 bases; unmatched junction nucleotides: 11. Germline V lookup: CDR1 MRHNA, CDR2 SNTAGT. The CDR3 spells CASSEAGDYNEQYF. The CDR3 DNA is TGTGCCAGCAGTGAAGCGGGAGACTACAATGAGCAGTACTTC.